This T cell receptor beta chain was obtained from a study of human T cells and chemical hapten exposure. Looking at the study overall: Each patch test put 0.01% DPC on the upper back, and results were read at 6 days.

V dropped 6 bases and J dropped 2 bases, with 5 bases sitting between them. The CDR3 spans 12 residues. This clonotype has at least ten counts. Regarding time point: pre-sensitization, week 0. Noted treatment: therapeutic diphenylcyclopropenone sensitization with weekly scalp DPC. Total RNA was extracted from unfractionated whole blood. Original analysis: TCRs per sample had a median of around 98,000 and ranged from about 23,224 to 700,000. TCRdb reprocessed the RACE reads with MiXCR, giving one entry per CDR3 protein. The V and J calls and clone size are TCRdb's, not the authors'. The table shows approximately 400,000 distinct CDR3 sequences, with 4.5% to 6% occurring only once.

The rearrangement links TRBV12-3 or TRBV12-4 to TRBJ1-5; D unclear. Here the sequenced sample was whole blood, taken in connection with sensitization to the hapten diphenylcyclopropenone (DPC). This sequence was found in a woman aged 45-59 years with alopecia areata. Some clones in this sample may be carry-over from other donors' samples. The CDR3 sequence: CASSLGNQPQHF. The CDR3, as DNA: TGTGCCAGCAGCTTGGGCAATCAGCCCCAGCATTTT.